What follows is one T cell receptor beta chain and its context. This entry comes from a study of T cell responses to AZD1222 COVID-19 vaccine. Background on the study: Second doses that came at about 4 or about 12 weeks were put together.

The method was immunoSEQ multiplex PCR; TCRdb's version includes in-frame clones alone and lacks a portion of them. The sample carries about 170,000 clones, roughly 93% recorded once. The CDR3 totals 12 residues. V lost 8 bases to trimming and J lost 6 bases; unmatched junction nucleotides: 6. The germline CDR1 and CDR2 sequences are MNHNY and SVGAGI (reference sequence). This material consisted of peripheral blood, taken on day 0 of AZD1222 vaccination. The TCR comes from an adult in good health. The V gene is TRBV6-6, the J gene TRBJ1-2, with TRBD1 matching over 7 bases. The CDR3 coding sequence is TGTGCCAGCGCTTTGACAGGGAATGGCTACACCTTC. Translating it yields CASALTGNGYTF.